The clone carrying this T cell receptor beta chain was seen once. Its target is unknown. Trimming shortened V by 5 bases and J by 5 bases, and 28 bases separated the two germline ends. This CDR3 has 18 residues. Germline lookup yields CDR1 SGHNT and CDR2 YENEEA. This entry is derived from a study of cytomegalovirus exposure and HLA in healthy donors. The study, taken as a whole, reports: Reported performance of the classifier showed diagnosis of cytomegalovirus status with high specificity and sensitivity. Whilst most TCR sequences proved rare, a subset of public TCRs occurred across many donors. Subsequent analysis revealed that first-cohort TCR clusters tended to co-occur in the 110 or so validation repertoires.

Some clones are missing from TCRdb's copy, which holds only in-frame ones; the method was immunoSEQ multiplex PCR. Seen here are approximately 260,000 clones, approximately 86% observed once, and the top ten hold around 1.2%. The V gene is TRBV11-3, the J gene TRBJ2-7, with TRBD1 as a possible D gene (5 bases). The source is a woman aged 25 to 39 in good health and CMV-seropositive. Sequencing used PBMCs. The CDR3, as DNA: TGTGCCAGCAGCCCTAAAAGAATGGCAGGGTGGGGTCGGGACGAGCAGTACTTC. Residues: CASSPKRMAGWGRDEQYF. The whole variable domain, filled in from reference TRBV11-3 and TRBJ2-7, reads EAGVVQSPRYKIIEKKQPVAFWCNPISGHNTLYWYLQNLGQGPELLIRYENEEAVDDSQLPKDRFSAERLKGVDSTLKIQPAELGDSAVYLCASSPKRMAGWGRDEQYFGPGTRLTVT.